The 26 T cell receptor beta chains below all came from one sample that was sequenced in a study of blood T cell repertoires in COVID-19. Profiling relied on immunoSEQ multiplex PCR, and the TCRdb table lists in-frame clones only, not all of them. This table holds roughly 90,000 clones, about 90% found once. Sequenced sample: peripheral blood. The receptors derive from a human donor with active COVID-19. The donor label of this sample is uncertain.

This clone has only a few counts. The rearrangement uses TRBV7-2 and TRBJ1-2, with D possibly being TRBD1 (6 bases). From germline, CDR1 is SGHTA and CDR2 FQGNSA. Trimming stripped 0 bases from V and 4 bases from J, with 15 bases between. This CDR3 contains 16 residues. The CDR3 is CASSLARGATVYGYTF. The CDR3 DNA follows: TGTGCCAGCAGCTTAGCGCGGGGGGCCACCGTCTATGGCTACACCTTC.

This clone is a singleton in its sample. The gene calls are TRBV19 and TRBJ2-7; 8 nucleotides match TRBD1. The J segment lost 0 bases and the V segment lost 1 base, leaving 5 bases of the junction unmatched. Per the germline V gene, CDR1 is LNHDA and CDR2 is SQIVND (reference sequence). This CDR3 contains 16 residues. For the CDR3, the DNA is TGTGCCAGTAGTATAGTGGCCGGACAGGGCTCCTACGAGCAGTACTTC. This gives the protein CASSIVAGQGSYEQYF. The full variable domain, in which reference TRBV19 and TRBJ2-7 provide the parts outside the CDR3, is DGGITQSPKYLFRKEGQNVTLSCEQNLNHDAMYWYRQDPGQGLRLIYYSQIVNDFQKGDIAEGYSVSREKKESFPLTVTSAQKNPTAFYLCASSIVAGQGSYEQYFGPGTRLTVT.

V gene TRBV6-6 combines with J gene TRBJ2-7; 9 nucleotides agree with TRBD1. Germline loops: CDR1 MNHNY, CDR2 SVGAGI (reference sequence). The ends lost 2 bases at V and 3 bases at J; junction bases unmatched: 5. CDR3 length equals 15 residues. This chain's CDR3 is CASSYDRGKNYEQYF. The CDR3, as DNA: TGTGCCAGCAGTTACGACAGGGGGAAGAACTACGAGCAGTACTTC.

V gene TRBV7-2 combines with J gene TRBJ2-5; 10 positions match TRBD2. V gave up 5 bases and J gave up 5 bases; unmatched junction bases: 11. Looked up from germline, CDR1 is SGHTA and CDR2 is FQGNSA. The CDR3 covers 16 residues. The CDR3 bases are TGTGCCAGCAGCCCGCAGCGGGGGGGAGTTGGGGAGACCCAGTACTTC. Protein sequence: CASSPQRGGVGETQYF.

Only one count was recorded for this clone. Other DNA sequences in the same sample also yield this CDR3. J is TRBJ1-1 and V is TRBV6-1; D perhaps matches TRBD1 (5 bases). Germline CDR1 MNHNS, CDR2 SASEGT. This CDR3 is 13 amino acids long. V was pared by 3 bases and J by 2 bases, with 7 bases between. The CDR3 loop is CASSEQGNTEAFF. The CDR3 DNA is TGTGCCAGCAGTGAGCAGGGCAACACTGAAGCTTTCTTT.

The chain couples TRBV4-1 to TRBJ2-3; D is ambiguous. Trimming left V 0 bases short and J 6 bases short, with 7 bases between. CDR1 and CDR2 (germline): MGHRA, YSYEKL. The CDR3 is made up of 13 amino acids. The CDR3: CASSQEAGDTQYF. Written as DNA, the CDR3 is TGCGCCAGCAGCCAAGAGGCCGGGGATACGCAGTATTTT.

In the case of this clone: Other DNA variants within this sample encode the same CDR3. CDR3 amino acids: CASSQDSGSEQYF. For the CDR3, the DNA is TGCGCCAGCAGCCAAGATTCGGGGTCCGAGCAGTACTTC. The chain recombines TRBV4-3 with TRBJ2-7; D perhaps matches TRBD2 (5 bases). This CDR3 is built from 13 residues. Germline-derived CDR1 and CDR2 are LGHNA and YSLEER. Trimming stripped 0 bases from V and 6 bases from J, with 9 bases between.

The rearrangement uses TRBV4-3 and TRBJ2-7; 7 nucleotides line up with TRBD1. The J call may be incorrect, as the DNA end agrees better with TRBJ2-5. CDR3 length: 15 amino acids. The germline CDR1 and CDR2 sequences are LGHNA and YSLEER. As DNA, the CDR3 is TGCGCCAGCAGCCAAGAGCAGGGGGAATGGGAGACCCAGTACTTC. This translates into CASSQEQGEWETQYF.

The chain recombines TRBV6-2 or TRBV6-3 with TRBJ2-3, with 8 bases aligning to TRBD1. This CDR3 region has 16 residues. Germline V gene lookup returns CDR1 MNHEY and CDR2 SVGEGT. The J segment lost 3 bases and the V segment lost 2 bases, leaving 7 bases of the junction unmatched. CDR3 DNA sequence: TGTGCCAGCAGTTACAAGGCAGGGGGCGCGACAGATACGCAGTATTTT. Amino acid sequence: CASSYKAGGATDTQYF.

The chain carries TRBV14 and TRBJ2-5; tentative D call: TRBD2 (6 bases). The CDR3 has 15 amino acids. V was cut by 0 bases and J by 4 bases, with 12 bases left in between. Germline-derived CDR1 and CDR2 are SGHDN and FVKESK. The CDR3 region is CASSQDILAGETQYF. The CDR3 region has the DNA TGTGCCAGCAGCCAAGATATACTAGCAGGAGAGACCCAGTACTTC.

The V and J genes are TRBV10-1 and TRBJ1-6; 7 bases align to TRBD1. Per germline, CDR1 WNHNN and CDR2 SYGVQD (reference sequence). The CDR3 has 15 amino acids. V was clipped by 6 bases and J by 4 bases; unmatched bases: 6. The DNA of the CDR3 is TGCGCCAGCAGAGGACAGGAAGTTTATAATTCACCCCTCCACTTT. Translation: CASRGQEVYNSPLHF.

The rearrangement uses TRBV6-5 and TRBJ1-3; a possible D gene is TRBD1 (6 bases). The CDR3 contains 15 residues. CDR1 is MNHEY, CDR2 SVGAGI, per germline. The V end lost 1 base, the J end lost 4 bases, and 11 bases lay between the germline ends. In nucleotides, the CDR3 is TGTGCCAGCAGTTACTTACAGGGTTCCGGAAACACCATATATTTT. Its translation: CASSYLQGSGNTIYF.

The chain carries TRBV18 and TRBJ2-4, with 11 bases identical to TRBD1. With V trimmed by 2 bases and J by 7 bases, 10 bases remained unmatched. Germline assignment: CDR1 KGHSH and CDR2 LQKENI. The CDR3 covers 17 residues. For the CDR3, the DNA is TGTGCCAGCTCACCAGGGACAGGGGGAATTGGGGAGAACATTCAGTACTTC. This sequence encodes CASSPGTGGIGENIQYF.

The genes are TRBV7-3 and TRBJ2-7; 7 positions agree with TRBD1. CDR3 length equals 18 residues. Looked up from germline, CDR1 is SGHTA and CDR2 is FQGTGA. After removal of 3 bases from V and 5 bases from J, the junction contained 19 bases not matched to a gene. CDR3 sequence: CASSFSGGAGGVRDEQYF. The DNA for the CDR3 is TGTGCCAGCAGCTTCTCCGGTGGGGCAGGGGGAGTTCGGGACGAGCAGTACTTC.

The CDR3 protein is CASSDTLAGGRNIQYF. The CDR3, as DNA: TGTGCCAGCAGCGATACACTAGCGGGGGGACGAAACATTCAGTACTTC. The chain joins TRBV9 to TRBJ2-4; 12 bases map to TRBD2. Germline CDR1 reads SGDLS; CDR2 reads YYNGEE. Trimming removed 3 bases from V and 6 bases from J; junction bases left unmatched: 7. The CDR3 is 16 residues long.

Only one count was recorded for this clone. V gene TRBV28 combines with J gene TRBJ2-7; possibly TRBD2 for D (5 bases). The CDR3 runs 16 residues. Trimming took 7 bases from V and 0 from J, leaving 19 bases between them. The germline V gene encodes CDR1 MDHEN and CDR2 SYDVKM. This CDR3 is CASTTTGFSISYEQYF. CDR3 DNA: TGTGCCAGCACAACTACGGGATTCTCGATCTCCTACGAGCAGTACTTC. The complete variable domain, with remaining parts taken from reference TRBV28 and TRBJ2-7, reads DVKVTQSSRYLVKRTGEKVFLECVQDMDHENMFWYRQDPGLGLRLIYFSYDVKMKEKGDIPEGYSVSREKKERFSLILESASTNQTSMYLCASTTTGFSISYEQYFGPGTRLTVT.

V usage is TRBV5-4 and J usage is TRBJ1-2, with TRBD1 as a possible D gene (6 bases). The V end lost 1 base, the J end lost 4 bases, and 14 bases lay between the germline ends. CDR3 length: 15 amino acids. Germline CDR1 and CDR2: SGHNT and YYREEE (reference sequence). The CDR3 loop reads CASSLSGAVFYGYTF. CDR3 in DNA: TGTGCCAGCAGCTTGTCAGGGGCGGTGTTCTATGGCTACACCTTC. The variable domain in full, completed from reference TRBV5-4 and TRBJ1-2, reads ETGVTQSPTHLIKTRGQQVTLRCSSQSGHNTVSWYQQALGQGPQFIFQYYREEENGRGNFPPRFSGLQFPNYSSELNVNALELDDSALYLCASSLSGAVFYGYTFGSGTRLTVV.

The J gene is TRBJ1-1, the V gene TRBV18, with 11 bases aligning to TRBD1. V dropped 3 bases and J dropped 4; count of bases not matched to a gene: 7. CDR3 length: 16 amino acids. Germline CDR1 is KGHSH and CDR2 is LQKENI. This chain's CDR3 is CASSPTPGQGGTEAFF. The DNA of the CDR3 is TGTGCCAGCTCACCTACTCCGGGACAGGGGGGCACTGAAGCTTTCTTT.

This clone has just a few counts. The chain couples TRBV3-1 (or the pseudogene TRBV3-2) to TRBJ1-6; D uncertain. CDR3 length equals 15 residues. V shed 1 base and J shed 4 bases, with 8 bases lying between them. The V gene's germline CDR1 is LGHDT and CDR2 YNNKEL (reference sequence). For the CDR3, the DNA is TGTGCCAGCAGCCAAGGTCATACTTATAATTCACCCCTCCACTTT. It encodes CASSQGHTYNSPLHF.

V and J are TRBV5-6 and TRBJ1-5; D perhaps matches TRBD1 (6 bases). Trimming took off 4 bases at V and 3 bases at J, with 17 bases between the two ends. CDR1 is SGHDT, CDR2 YYEEEE, per germline. This CDR3 has 16 residues. CDR3 sequence: CASSRGGARLNQPQHF. The CDR3 DNA reads as TGTGCCAGCAGCCGCGGGGGGGCGAGGCTCAATCAGCCCCAGCATTTT. Together with reference TRBV5-6 and TRBJ1-5, the CDR3 gives the full variable domain: DAGVTQSPTHLIKTRGQQVTLRCSPKSGHDTVSWYQQALGQGPQFIFQYYEEEERQRGNFPDRFSGHQFPNYSSELNVNALLLGDSALYLCASSRGGARLNQPQHFGDGTRLSIL.

The chain couples TRBV7-2 to TRBJ2-1, with 8 bases lining up with TRBD2. The J segment lost 5 bases and the V segment lost 3 bases, leaving 6 bases of the junction unmatched. The CDR3 sequence is 15 residues long. Germline V gene data show CDR1 as SGHTA and CDR2 as FQGNSA. The chain's CDR3 is CASSFFSGGHNEQFF. CDR3 nucleotides: TGTGCCAGCAGCTTTTTCAGCGGGGGCCACAATGAGCAGTTCTTC.

The rearrangement links TRBV19 to TRBJ1-6; a possible D gene is TRBD1 (6 bases). V gave up 6 bases and J gave up 5 bases, with 14 bases separating them. The germline CDR1 and CDR2 sequences are LNHDA and SQIVND (reference sequence). This CDR3 has 15 residues. CDR3 coding DNA: TGTGCCAGTAGCGAAACAGGGTTCGATAATTCACCCCTCCACTTT. Residues: CASSETGFDNSPLHF.

The chain couples TRBV5-4 to TRBJ1-6; perhaps TRBD1 as D (5 bases). The germline V and J ends were trimmed by 8 bases and 7 bases, with 16 bases remaining between them. Germline CDR1 is SGHNT and CDR2 is YYREEE (reference sequence). This CDR3 contains 14 residues. CDR3 residues: CASRLGEVNSPLHF. The CDR3, as DNA: TGTGCCAGTAGACTAGGGGAGGTAAATTCACCCCTCCACTTT.

This chain connects TRBV15 to TRBJ2-1, with D tentatively TRBD2 (6 bases). This CDR3 has 16 amino acids. Germline CDR1 reads LNHNV; CDR2 reads YYDKDF (reference sequence). Trimming removed 2 bases at V and 2 bases at J, with 13 bases between. This CDR3 is CATSRRDSKAYNEQFF. CDR3 nucleotide sequence: TGTGCCACCAGCAGACGGGACTCCAAAGCCTACAATGAGCAGTTCTTC.

The chain has TRBV7-9 and TRBJ1-2, with unresolved D. This CDR3 comprises 13 residues. Trimming pared 1 base from V and 6 bases from J, leaving 9 bases between. In germline, CDR1 is SEHNR, CDR2 FQNEAQ (reference sequence). The CDR3 DNA reads as TGTGCCAGCAGCTTAGTAGGAGAAAATGGCTACACCTTC. This translates into CASSLVGENGYTF.

The rearrangement links TRBV7-8 to TRBJ2-7, with D perhaps TRBD2 (5 bases). V shed 5 bases and J shed 2 bases, with 7 bases lying between them. CDR3 length: 12 residues. CDR1 and CDR2 from the germline V gene are SGHVS and FQNEAQ. The CDR3 DNA is TGTGCCAGCAGCCGGAGGACCTACGAGCAGTACTTC. This sequence encodes CASSRRTYEQYF.